This entry concerns a single T cell receptor (beta chain). This CDR3 region has 19 residues. In germline, CDR1 is MGHRA, CDR2 YSYEKL. The J segment lost 1 base and the V segment lost 0 bases, leaving 6 bases of the junction unmatched. The data are from a study of blood T cell repertoires in COVID-19. About the study: The samples span acute and convalescent COVID-19 from the United States, Italy and Spain. Sources were T cells, B-cell-depleted T cells, or PBMCs; the material itself was cDNA or gDNA.

Study processing details: Reference gene primer amplification gave nucleated cell count estimates. TCRdb's copy holds only in-frame clones and misses some; the assay was immunoSEQ multiplex PCR. That table is the source of V, J and clone size, and D and trimming were worked out from the DNA. The sample holds some 150,000 clones, about four fifths seen once. The receptor was isolated from a human donor in a cohort sampled during active COVID-19. J is TRBJ2-4 and V is TRBV4-1, with 13 bases aligning to TRBD2. The sequenced sample consisted of peripheral blood. The CDR3 nucleotides are TGCGCCAGCAGCCAAGATAGGACTAGCGGGAGCTCGGCCAAAAACATTCAGTACTTC. It encodes CASSQDRTSGSSAKNIQYF.